The 18 T cell receptor beta chains below were found in one sample sequenced in a study of graft-versus-host responses after intestinal transplantation. Sequenced by immunoSEQ multiplex PCR; TCRdb stores in-frame clones only, minus some. Of roughly 99,000 clones in the sample, about 82% were seen once. The sequencing here drew on PBMCs, taken 255 days after intestinal transplant. Source of these receptors: a human patient who received an intestinal transplant, so some T cells may come from the graft donor.

A remark on this clone: Compared with germline, one end of the junction differs, possibly owing to a read error. V gene TRBV7-7 combines with J gene TRBJ2-3; weak D call: TRBD2 (5 bases). CDR3 length: 13 residues. Germline V gives CDR1 SSHAT, CDR2 FNYEAQ (reference sequence). CDR3 in amino acids: CASSLAPGDTQYF. CDR3 nucleotide sequence: TGTGCTAGCAGCTTAGCGCCCGGGGATACGCAGTATTTT.

The rearrangement uses TRBV6-5 and TRBJ2-7; 8 positions match TRBD1. Looked up from germline, CDR1 is MNHEY and CDR2 is SVGAGI. The CDR3 extends over 14 amino acids. After removal of 5 bases from V and 6 bases from J, the junction contained 9 bases not matched to a gene. CDR3 in amino acids: CASSELADRGEQYV. The CDR3 coding sequence is TGTGCCAGCAGTGAATTAGCTGACAGGGGCGAGCAGTACGTC.

This chain uses TRBV21-1 with TRBJ2-3; TRBD1, the D gene given by the table, was not confirmed from the DNA. TRBV21-1 is tagged as a pseudogene. This CDR3 has 17 amino acids. The CDR3 DNA sequence: TGTGCCAGCAGCGTCCGGGACAGCCCTGGGGGCACAGATACGCAGTATTTT. Its protein product is CASSVRDSPGGTDTQYF.

The CDR3 protein is CASTARGGGHNEQFF. The CDR3 nucleotides read TGTGCCAGTACCGCCAGGGGCGGGGGTCACAATGAGCAGTTCTTC. V gene TRBV19 combines with J gene TRBJ2-1; tentatively, D is TRBD2 (7 bases). Germline values: CDR1 LNHDA, CDR2 SQIVND (reference sequence). This CDR3 is built from 15 residues. The V and J ends lost 7 bases and 5 bases respectively, with 18 bases between them.

The genes are TRBV2 and TRBJ2-5; D perhaps matches TRBD2 (6 bases). Germline V gene sequence: CDR1 SNHLY, CDR2 FYNNEI. The CDR3 length is 13 residues. Deletions cut 7 bases from V and 4 bases from J, with 13 bases between. CDR3 nucleotides: TGTGCCAGCAAACGGGGGATCCCAGAGACCCAGTACTTC. Translating gives CASKRGIPETQYF.

The genes are TRBV28 and TRBJ2-3, with D perhaps TRBD1 (5 bases). Between the trimmed V and J ends, which lost 2 bases and 2 bases, there was a span of 8 bases. This CDR3 is built from 14 residues. Germline V gene sequence: CDR1 MDHEN, CDR2 SYDVKM. The CDR3 protein is CASSLRQNTDTQYF. The CDR3 DNA reads as TGTGCCAGCAGTTTACGACAGAACACAGATACGCAGTATTTT. Combining the CDR3 with reference TRBV28 and TRBJ2-3 gives the whole variable domain DVKVTQSSRYLVKRTGEKVFLECVQDMDHENMFWYRQDPGLGLRLIYFSYDVKMKEKGDIPEGYSVSREKKERFSLILESASTNQTSMYLCASSLRQNTDTQYFGPGTRLTVL.

The chain couples TRBV28 to TRBJ1-2; 7 positions agree with TRBD1. V lost 4 bases and J lost 7; bases outside the gene matches: 3. The V gene's germline CDR1 is MDHEN and CDR2 SYDVKM. CDR3 length: 12 amino acids. CDR3 amino acids: CASSYTGVGYTF. As DNA, the CDR3 is TGTGCCAGCAGTTATACAGGGGTTGGCTACACCTTC.

This clone was picked up a small number of times. The chain carries TRBV4-1 and TRBJ2-1; 11 positions match TRBD2. Germline V gene data show CDR1 as MGHRA and CDR2 as YSYEKL. Trimming removed 5 bases from V and 9 bases from J; junction bases left unmatched: 6. This CDR3 spans 14 amino acids. CDR3 DNA sequence: TGCGCCAGCAGCGCCATAGCGGGGGGGGGTGAGCAGTTCTTC. It encodes CASSAIAGGGEQFF.

This rearrangement joins TRBV4-2 to TRBJ2-5, with a possible D match to TRBD2 (5 bases). Trimming left V 2 bases short and J 0 bases short, with 10 bases between. This CDR3 is built from 15 residues. Germline-derived CDR1 and CDR2 are LGHNA and YNFKEQ. The CDR3 is CASSQHRRDQETQYF. In nucleotides, the CDR3 is TGTGCCAGCAGCCAACACCGGCGGGACCAAGAGACCCAGTACTTC.

This sequence joins TRBV19 and TRBJ2-7; TRBD2 matches at 7 bases. This CDR3 is built from 15 residues. Germline trimming cut 5 bases from V and 0 bases from J; bases unmatched to any gene: 7. In germline, CDR1 is LNHDA, CDR2 SQIVND (reference sequence). CDR3 residues: CASSLLASGSYEQYF. CDR3 DNA: TGTGCCAGTAGTCTGCTAGCTAGCGGCTCCTACGAGCAGTACTTC.

The chain employs TRBV10-3 and TRBJ2-7; D is undetermined. Looked up from germline, CDR1 is ENHRY and CDR2 is SYGVKD. V was clipped by 0 bases and J by 4 bases, with 10 bases between them. The CDR3 has 14 amino acids. The CDR3 here is CAISESAIPYEQYF. For the CDR3, the DNA is TGTGCCATCAGTGAGTCTGCCATTCCTTACGAGCAGTACTTC.

The chain combines TRBV5-1 with TRBJ2-2; TRBD2 aligns across 10 bases. Germline CDR1 is SGHRS and CDR2 is YFSETQ. This CDR3 has 17 residues. Trimming removed 4 bases from V and 2 bases from J; junction bases left unmatched: 8. The CDR3: CASSPHLAGANTGELFF. For the CDR3, the DNA is TGCGCCAGCAGCCCGCACCTAGCGGGGGCAAACACCGGGGAGCTGTTTTTT.

A single count supports this clone. The chain employs TRBV5-1 and TRBJ2-2; either TRBD1 or TRBD2 may fit D (5 bases each). Germline assignment: CDR1 SGHRS and CDR2 YFSETQ. V gave up 0 bases and J gave up 5 bases, with 14 bases separating them. The CDR3 extends over 16 amino acids. The DNA of the CDR3 is TGCGCCAGCAGCTTGGCTTTTGAGGGGTCAACCGGGGAGCTGTTTTTT. As protein: CASSLAFEGSTGELFF. Filled out from reference TRBV5-1 and TRBJ2-2, the complete variable domain reads KAGVTQTPRYLIKTRGQQVTLSCSPISGHRSVSWYQQTPGQGLQFLFEYFSETQRNKGNFPGRFSGRQFSNSRSEMNVSTLELGDSALYLCASSLAFEGSTGELFFGEGSRLTVL.

J is TRBJ1-5 and V is TRBV12-1. TRBV12-1 corresponds to a pseudogene. CDR3 length: 16 amino acids. The CDR3 here is CASSFYLLAGRQPQHF. The CDR3, as DNA: TGTGCCAGCAGCTTTTACCTCCTGGCCGGGCGGCAGCCCCAGCATTTT.

This clone was seen a few times. The gene calls are TRBV4-1 and TRBJ2-5; 7 bases map to TRBD1. The V gene end was trimmed by 1 base and the J gene end by 4 bases; junction bases not matched to a gene: 9. Germline CDR1 and CDR2: MGHRA and YSYEKL. There are 16 residues in the CDR3. The CDR3 reads CASSQGNRGLGETQYF. CDR3 nucleotide sequence: TGCGCCAGCAGCCAAGGCAACAGGGGCCTGGGAGAGACCCAGTACTTC.

This clone was counted once. The chain joins TRBV18 to TRBJ2-1, with D maybe TRBD1 (5 bases). Trimming shortened V by 3 bases and J by 5 bases, and 17 bases separated the two germline ends. The CDR3 consists of 16 residues. Germline V lookup: CDR1 KGHSH, CDR2 LQKENI. CDR3 in DNA: TGTGCCAGCTCACCTAACGGACACCGGTCCCACAATGAGCAGTTCTTC. As protein: CASSPNGHRSHNEQFF.

This clone was observed once. The V gene is TRBV7-2, the J gene TRBJ2-1, with D perhaps matching TRBD1 or TRBD2 (5 bases each). CDR3 length equals 15 residues. Deletions cut 5 bases from V and 1 base from J, with 12 bases between. CDR1 is SGHTA, CDR2 FQGNSA, per germline. The CDR3 DNA reads TGTGCCAGCAGCCAGGGACCGTATTCCTACAATGAGCAGTTCTTC. Translation gives CASSQGPYSYNEQFF.

V usage is TRBV28 and J usage is TRBJ2-7; no firm D call. This CDR3 is built from 13 residues. The germline V gene has CDR1 MDHEN and CDR2 SYDVKM. Trimming took 7 bases from V and 2 from J, leaving 12 bases between them. The CDR3 region has the DNA TGTGCCAGCAATGGAATAACCCCCTACGAGCAGTACTTC. It is translated as CASNGITPYEQYF.